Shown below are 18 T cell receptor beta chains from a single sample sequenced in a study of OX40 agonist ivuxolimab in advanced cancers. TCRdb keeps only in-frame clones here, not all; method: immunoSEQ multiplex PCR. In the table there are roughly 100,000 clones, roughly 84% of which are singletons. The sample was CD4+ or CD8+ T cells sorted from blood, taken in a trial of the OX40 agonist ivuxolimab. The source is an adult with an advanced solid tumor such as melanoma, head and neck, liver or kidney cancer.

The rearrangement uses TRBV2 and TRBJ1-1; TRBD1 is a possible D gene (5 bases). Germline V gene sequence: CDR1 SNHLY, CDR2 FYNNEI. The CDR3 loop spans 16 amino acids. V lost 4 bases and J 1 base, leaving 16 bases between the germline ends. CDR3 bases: TGTGCCAGCAGTGGACAGACTCTCGCTTGGAACACTGAAGCTTTCTTT. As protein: CASSGQTLAWNTEAFF.

In nucleotides, the CDR3 is TGTGCCAGCAGTTCCGGGACGACGAACACCGGGGAGCTGTTTTTT. Amino acid sequence: CASSSGTTNTGELFF. J is TRBJ2-2 and V is TRBV5-4, with D perhaps matching TRBD1 or TRBD2 (5 bases each). The germline V and J ends were trimmed by 5 bases and 0 bases, with 11 bases remaining between them. Germline V CDR1 and CDR2: SGHNT, YYREEE (reference sequence). The length of the CDR3 is 15 residues.

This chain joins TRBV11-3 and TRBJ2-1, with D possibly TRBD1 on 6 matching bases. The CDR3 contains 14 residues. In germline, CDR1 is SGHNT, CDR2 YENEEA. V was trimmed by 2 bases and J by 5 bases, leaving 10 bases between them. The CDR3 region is CASSLYSGDNEQFF. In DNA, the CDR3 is TGTGCCAGCAGCTTATATTCAGGGGACAATGAGCAGTTCTTC.

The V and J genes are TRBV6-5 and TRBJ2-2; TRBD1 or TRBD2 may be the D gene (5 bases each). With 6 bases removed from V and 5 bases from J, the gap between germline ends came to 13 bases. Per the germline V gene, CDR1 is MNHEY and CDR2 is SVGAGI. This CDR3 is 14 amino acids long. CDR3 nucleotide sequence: TGTGCCAGCAGAAGGGACCTCGAGACCGGGGAGCTGTTTTTT. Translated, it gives CASRRDLETGELFF.

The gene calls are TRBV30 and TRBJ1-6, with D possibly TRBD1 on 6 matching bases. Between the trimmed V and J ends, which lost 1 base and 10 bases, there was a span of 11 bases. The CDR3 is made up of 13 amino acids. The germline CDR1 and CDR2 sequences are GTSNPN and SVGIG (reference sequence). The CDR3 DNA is TGTGCCTGGAGTGGACAGGAGGGGTCACCCCTCCACTTT. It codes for CAWSGQEGSPLHF. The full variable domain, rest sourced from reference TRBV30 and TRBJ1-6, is SQTIHQWPATLVQPVGSPLSLECTVEGTSNPNLYWYRQAAGRGLQLLFYSVGIGQISSEVPQNLSASRPQDRQFILSSKKLLLSDSGFYLCAWSGQEGSPLHFGNGTRLTVT.

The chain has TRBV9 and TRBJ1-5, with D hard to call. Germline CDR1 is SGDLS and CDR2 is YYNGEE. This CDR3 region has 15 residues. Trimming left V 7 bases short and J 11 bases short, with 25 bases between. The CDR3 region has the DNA TGTGCCAGCCCGGGTCTCCCATTGTGGTGGGTAGCCCAGCATTTT. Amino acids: CASPGLPLWWVAQHF.

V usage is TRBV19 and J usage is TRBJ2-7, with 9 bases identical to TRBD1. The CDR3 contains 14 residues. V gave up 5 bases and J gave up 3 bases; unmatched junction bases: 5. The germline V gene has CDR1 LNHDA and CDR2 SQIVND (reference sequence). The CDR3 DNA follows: TGTGCCAGTAGTGCCCGGGACAGGGACTACGAGCAGTACTTC. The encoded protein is CASSARDRDYEQYF.

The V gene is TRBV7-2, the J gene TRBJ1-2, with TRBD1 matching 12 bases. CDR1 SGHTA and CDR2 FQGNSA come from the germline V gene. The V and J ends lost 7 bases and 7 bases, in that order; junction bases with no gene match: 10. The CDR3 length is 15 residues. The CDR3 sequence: CASTPSGTGGFGYTF. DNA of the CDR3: TGTGCCAGCACTCCCTCCGGGACAGGGGGCTTTGGCTACACCTTC. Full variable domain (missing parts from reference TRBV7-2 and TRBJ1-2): GAGVSQSPSNKVTEKGKDVELRCDPISGHTALYWYRQSLGQGLEFLIYFQGNSAPDKSGLPSDRFSAERTGGSVSTLTIQRTQQEDSAVYLCASTPSGTGGFGYTFGSGTRLTVV.

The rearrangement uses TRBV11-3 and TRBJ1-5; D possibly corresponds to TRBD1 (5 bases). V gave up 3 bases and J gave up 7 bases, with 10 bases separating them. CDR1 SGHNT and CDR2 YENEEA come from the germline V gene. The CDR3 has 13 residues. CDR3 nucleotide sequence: TGTGCCAGCAGCTTCGGAAGGGGACAGCCCCAGCATTTT. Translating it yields CASSFGRGQPQHF.

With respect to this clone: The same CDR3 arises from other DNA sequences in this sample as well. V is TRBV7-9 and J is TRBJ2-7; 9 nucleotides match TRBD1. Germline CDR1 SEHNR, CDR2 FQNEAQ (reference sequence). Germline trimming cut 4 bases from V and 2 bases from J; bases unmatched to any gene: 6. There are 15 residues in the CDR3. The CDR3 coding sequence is TGTGCCAGCAGCTCACAGGGGGCGCCGCCCTACGAGCAGTACTTC. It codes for CASSSQGAPPYEQYF.

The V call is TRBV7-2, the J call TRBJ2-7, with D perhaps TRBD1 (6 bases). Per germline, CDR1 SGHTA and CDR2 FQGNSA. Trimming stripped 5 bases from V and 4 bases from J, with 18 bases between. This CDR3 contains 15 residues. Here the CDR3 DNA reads TGTGCCAGCAGCCAGCCATTGGACAGAGCATACGAGCAGTACTTC. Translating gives CASSQPLDRAYEQYF. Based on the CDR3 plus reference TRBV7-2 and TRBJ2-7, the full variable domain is GAGVSQSPSNKVTEKGKDVELRCDPISGHTALYWYRQSLGQGLEFLIYFQGNSAPDKSGLPSDRFSAERTGGSVSTLTIQRTQQEDSAVYLCASSQPLDRAYEQYFGPGTRLTVT.

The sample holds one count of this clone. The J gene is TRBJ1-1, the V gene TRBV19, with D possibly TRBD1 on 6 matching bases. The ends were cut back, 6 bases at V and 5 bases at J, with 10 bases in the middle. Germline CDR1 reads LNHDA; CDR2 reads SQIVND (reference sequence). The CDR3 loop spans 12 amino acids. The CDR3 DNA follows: TGTGCCAGTAGAAAAGGGGGAACTGAAGCTTTCTTT. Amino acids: CASRKGGTEAFF.

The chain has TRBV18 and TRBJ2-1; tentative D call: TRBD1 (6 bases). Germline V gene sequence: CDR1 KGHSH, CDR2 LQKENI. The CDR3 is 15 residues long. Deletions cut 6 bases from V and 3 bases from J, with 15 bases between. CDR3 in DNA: TGTGCCAGCTCCCCGACAGGACAAGACTACAATGAGCAGTTCTTC. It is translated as CASSPTGQDYNEQFF.

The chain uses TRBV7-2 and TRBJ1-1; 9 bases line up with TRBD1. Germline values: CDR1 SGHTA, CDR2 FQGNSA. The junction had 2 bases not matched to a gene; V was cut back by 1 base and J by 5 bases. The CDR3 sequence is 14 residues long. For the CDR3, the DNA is TGTGCCAGCAGCTTAGGACAGGGGGATACTGAAGCTTTCTTT. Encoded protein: CASSLGQGDTEAFF. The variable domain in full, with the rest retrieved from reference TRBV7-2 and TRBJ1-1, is GAGVSQSPSNKVTEKGKDVELRCDPISGHTALYWYRQSLGQGLEFLIYFQGNSAPDKSGLPSDRFSAERTGGSVSTLTIQRTQQEDSAVYLCASSLGQGDTEAFFGQGTRLTVV.

In DNA form, the CDR3 reads TGTGCCAGTAGCGGGGGGATAAGTGAGCAGTTCTTC. This codes for CASSGGISEQFF. The chain employs TRBV10-3 and TRBJ2-1; 10 bases align to TRBD2. Germline CDR1 reads ENHRY; CDR2 reads SYGVKD. V was pared by 10 bases and J by 9 bases, with 6 bases of the junction left unmatched. This CDR3 is 12 amino acids long.

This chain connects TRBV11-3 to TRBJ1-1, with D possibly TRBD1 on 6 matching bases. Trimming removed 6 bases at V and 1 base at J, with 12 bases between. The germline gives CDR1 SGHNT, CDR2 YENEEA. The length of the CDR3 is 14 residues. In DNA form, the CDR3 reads TGTGCCAGCAGTAACGGGACATCGAACACTGAAGCTTTCTTT. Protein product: CASSNGTSNTEAFF.

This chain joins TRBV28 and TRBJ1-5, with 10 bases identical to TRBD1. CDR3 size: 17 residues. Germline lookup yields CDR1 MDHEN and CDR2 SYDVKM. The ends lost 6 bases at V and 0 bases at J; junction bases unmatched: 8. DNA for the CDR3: TGTGCCAGCAGAAAGGGACAGGGGCTTGCTAGCAATCAGCCCCAGCATTTT. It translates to CASRKGQGLASNQPQHF.

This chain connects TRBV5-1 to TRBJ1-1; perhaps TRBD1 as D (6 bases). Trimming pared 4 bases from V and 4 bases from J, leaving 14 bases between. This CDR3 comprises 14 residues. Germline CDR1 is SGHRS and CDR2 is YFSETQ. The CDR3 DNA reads TGCGCCAGCAGCCCGAACAGGGTAAGCACTGAAGCTTTCTTT. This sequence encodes CASSPNRVSTEAFF. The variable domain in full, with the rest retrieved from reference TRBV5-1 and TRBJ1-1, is KAGVTQTPRYLIKTRGQQVTLSCSPISGHRSVSWYQQTPGQGLQFLFEYFSETQRNKGNFPGRFSGRQFSNSRSEMNVSTLELGDSALYLCASSPNRVSTEAFFGQGTRLTVV.